The source of this T cell receptor beta chain is a study of beta chain features in type 1 diabetes. The study reverse transcribed the entire isolated RNA, so it sequenced expressed TCRB transcripts. Profiling relied on immunoSEQ multiplex PCR, and the TCRdb table lists in-frame clones only, not all of them. In the table there are more than 300,000 clones, 8% of which are singletons. Looked up from germline, CDR1 is MDHEN and CDR2 is SYDVKM. This CDR3 contains 15 residues. The junction had 6 bases not matched to a gene; V was cut back by 6 bases and J by 1 base. The receptor comes from a woman younger than 35 in good health. This chain joins TRBV28 and TRBJ1-5; 7 bases fit TRBD1. Sequences were obtained from central memory CD4+ T cells from blood. This CDR3 is CASRLPQGSNQPQHF. For the CDR3, the DNA is TGTGCCAGCAGGTTGCCACAGGGGAGCAATCAGCCCCAGCATTTT.